Listed here are 5 T cell receptor beta chains from one sample, sequenced in a study of siplizumab effects on memory and regulatory T cells. The protocol was immunoSEQ multiplex PCR, while the TCRdb copy is restricted to in-frame clones and leaves out a portion. The profile shows around 100,000 clones, over 85% of them singletons. Sequencing was performed on Tregs sorted from blood. All receptors come from a human donor in good health.

The rearrangement links TRBV10-3 to TRBJ1-1; TRBD1 is a possible D gene (5 bases). This CDR3 contains 13 residues. V gave up 10 bases and J gave up 2 bases, with 14 bases separating them. The germline V gene has CDR1 ENHRY and CDR2 SYGVKD. CDR3 sequence: CATYHGGNTEAFF. The CDR3 region has the DNA TGTGCCACTTACCACGGGGGTAACACTGAAGCTTTCTTT.

This chain's CDR3 is CASSLVLNTEAFF. As DNA, the CDR3 is TGTGCCAGCAGCCTCGTACTGAACACTGAAGCTTTCTTT. This chain joins TRBV6-5 and TRBJ1-1; no definite D call. Germline-derived CDR1 and CDR2 are MNHEY and SVGAGI. Between the trimmed V and J ends, which lost 6 bases and 0 bases, there was a span of 8 bases. This CDR3 comprises 13 residues.

The CDR3 is CASSLQRYEQYF. CDR3 nucleotides: TGTGCCAGCAGCTTGCAGCGATACGAGCAGTACTTC. The chain joins TRBV13 to TRBJ2-7; D is unclear. This CDR3 comprises 12 residues. Per germline, CDR1 PRHDT and CDR2 FYEKMQ (reference sequence). Trimming left V 3 bases short and J 4 bases short, with 7 bases between.

Written as DNA, the CDR3 is TGTGCCAGCAGCTCCACCTGGACAGCTAACTATGGCTACACCTTC. This codes for CASSSTWTANYGYTF. V and J are TRBV6-5 and TRBJ1-2; D might be TRBD1 (6 bases). V gave up 6 bases and J gave up 0 bases, with 14 bases separating them. Germline-derived CDR1 and CDR2 are MNHEY and SVGAGI. The CDR3 length is 15 residues.

The CDR3 protein is CAWSGAGAGELFF. CDR3 DNA: TGTGCCTGGAGTGGGGCAGGGGCCGGGGAGCTGTTTTTT. The chain links TRBV30 to TRBJ2-2; tentative D call: TRBD1 (6 bases). The CDR3 covers 13 residues. Deletions cut 1 base from V and 6 bases from J, with 9 bases between. CDR1 is GTSNPN and CDR2 is SVGIG in the germline V gene (reference sequence).